The 19 T cell receptor beta chains below were found in one sample sequenced in a study of cytotoxic CD8 clonotypes in ibrutinib-treated CLL. Some clones are missing from TCRdb's copy, which holds only in-frame ones; the method was immunoSEQ multiplex PCR. The repertoire holds about 330,000 clones, with 60% to 80% as singletons. Sequenced material: PBMCs, taken after 36 months of ibrutinib treatment. All receptors come from a human donor with chronic lymphocytic leukemia.

Concerning this clone itself: Other nucleotide sequences in the sample specify the same CDR3. The V gene is TRBV9, the J gene TRBJ2-1, with 8 bases lining up with TRBD2. This CDR3 region has 15 residues. Germline loops: CDR1 SGDLS, CDR2 YYNGEE. V lost 0 bases to trimming and J lost 8 bases; unmatched junction nucleotides: 7. The CDR3 loop reads CASSVVAGGRDEQFF. CDR3 bases: TGTGCCAGCAGCGTAGTCGCGGGGGGCCGGGATGAGCAGTTCTTC. Looking up the rest from reference TRBV9 and TRBJ2-1 gives the full variable domain: DSGVTQTPKHLITATGQRVTLRCSPRSGDLSVYWYQQSLDQGLQFLIQYYNGEERAKGNILERFSAQQFPDLHSELNLSSLELGDSALYFCASSVVAGGRDEQFFGPGTRLTVL.

CDR3 protein: CASSPRGIKNIQYF. The CDR3 coding sequence is TGTGCCAGCAGTCCCCGGGGTATCAAAAACATTCAGTACTTC. The V and J genes are TRBV7-2 and TRBJ2-4; maybe TRBD2 (5 bases). Per the germline V gene, CDR1 is SGHTA and CDR2 is FQGNSA. Trimming removed 6 bases from V and 3 bases from J, with 12 bases in between. The CDR3 consists of 14 residues.

This clone has a single count. The chain is built from TRBV10-3 and TRBJ2-3; 10 nucleotides align to TRBD1. Germline CDR1 reads ENHRY; CDR2 reads SYGVKD. This CDR3 has 14 residues. Germline trimming cut 6 bases from V and 3 bases from J; bases unmatched to any gene: 3. CDR3 coding DNA: TGTGCCATCAGCGACAGGGGGCGGACAGATACGCAGTATTTT. This encodes CAISDRGRTDTQYF.

This clone was detected many times. This chain connects TRBV6-5 to TRBJ1-1, with unresolved D. CDR1 is MNHEY, CDR2 SVGAGI, per germline. The CDR3 length is 14 residues. V lost 0 bases to trimming and J lost 11 bases, with 16 bases between them. The CDR3 region is CASSYSSPNTRAFF. Here the CDR3 DNA reads TGTGCCAGCAGTTACTCGAGTCCAAATACTCGGGCTTTCTTT.

The chain couples TRBV2 to TRBJ2-7; D call uncertain. V lost 3 bases, J lost 0 bases, and 6 bases lay in between. Germline CDR1 reads SNHLY; CDR2 reads FYNNEI. The CDR3 is 13 residues long. The chain's CDR3 is CASSEGSSYEQYF. The DNA of the CDR3 is TGTGCCAGCAGTGAGGGCAGCTCCTACGAGCAGTACTTC.

The chain employs TRBV5-1 and TRBJ1-2; D unclear. The CDR3 sequence is 13 residues long. In germline, CDR1 is SGHRS, CDR2 YFSETQ. Trimming left V 2 bases short and J 4 bases short, with 9 bases between. CDR3 in DNA: TGCGCCAGCAGCTTTCTCACGGCCTATGGCTACACCTTC. It translates to CASSFLTAYGYTF.

V and J are TRBV7-8 and TRBJ1-2; no definite D call. The CDR3 contains 13 residues. CDR1 is SGHVS, CDR2 FQNEAQ, per germline. V was cut by 5 bases and J by 4 bases, with 11 bases left in between. CDR3 sequence: CASSADISYGYTF. CDR3 bases: TGTGCCAGCAGCGCTGACATTAGCTATGGCTACACCTTC.

The CDR3 nucleotides read TGCGCCAGCAGCCAACAGGGTTTCCAAGAGACCCAGTACTTC. It codes for CASSQQGFQETQYF. The chain employs TRBV4-1 and TRBJ2-5, with a weak D call TRBD1 (5 bases). Between the trimmed V and J ends, which lost 2 bases and 1 base, there was a span of 8 bases. The CDR3 has 14 amino acids. CDR1 and CDR2 from the germline V gene are MGHRA and YSYEKL.

J is TRBJ1-1 and V is TRBV7-2; 8 nucleotides match TRBD1. Germline lookup yields CDR1 SGHTA and CDR2 FQGNSA. With 3 bases clipped from V and 8 bases from J, the junction kept 17 bases outside the gene matches. This CDR3 spans 17 amino acids. Written as DNA, the CDR3 is TGTGCCAGCAGCTTTAATCGGACAGGGAAGGTTTTAGCAGAAGCTTTCTTT. Residues: CASSFNRTGKVLAEAFF.

The sample holds a few counts of this clone. The chain combines TRBV18 with TRBJ2-3, with 7 nucleotides matching TRBD1. The length of the CDR3 is 15 residues. The germline V gene has CDR1 KGHSH and CDR2 LQKENI. V lost 0 bases, J lost 0 bases, and 0 bases stayed unmatched. In DNA form, the CDR3 reads TGTGCCAGCTCACCACCGGGACAGAGCACAGATACGCAGTATTTT. Residues: CASSPPGQSTDTQYF. Full variable domain (outside the CDR3, taken from reference TRBV18 and TRBJ2-3): NAGVMQNPRHLVRRRGQEARLRCSPMKGHSHVYWYRQLPEEGLKFMVYLQKENIIDESGMPKERFSAEFPKEGPSILRIQQVVRGDSAAYFCASSPPGQSTDTQYFGPGTRLTVL.

The rearrangement uses TRBV5-1 and TRBJ1-1; D ambiguous. V lost 4 bases and J 1 base, leaving 11 bases between the germline ends. This CDR3 has 14 amino acids. Germline lookup yields CDR1 SGHRS and CDR2 YFSETQ. DNA of the CDR3: TGCGCCAGCAGCACCCGAGGAGAGAACACTGAAGCTTTCTTT. Translated: CASSTRGENTEAFF.

The V call is TRBV2, the J call TRBJ2-6; no reliable D call. Germline assignment: CDR1 SNHLY and CDR2 FYNNEI. This CDR3 comprises 17 residues. Trimming shortened V by 0 bases and J by 3 bases, and 12 bases separated the two germline ends. CDR3 region: CASSEALRPNGANVLTF. Written as DNA, the CDR3 is TGTGCCAGCAGTGAAGCGCTTCGGCCTAATGGGGCCAACGTCCTGACTTTC.

The chain carries TRBV6-5 and TRBJ2-1; a weak D match, TRBD1 (5 bases). Germline V CDR1 and CDR2: MNHEY, SVGAGI. The CDR3 is made up of 14 amino acids. The V and J ends lost 4 bases and 7 bases respectively, with 14 bases between them. The CDR3 spells CASSSQSKGNEQFF. The CDR3 DNA sequence: TGTGCCAGCAGTTCCCAATCGAAGGGGAATGAGCAGTTCTTC.

This chain joins TRBV7-3 and TRBJ2-7; the match to TRBD2 covers 7 bases. The CDR3 runs 15 residues. Germline-derived CDR1 and CDR2 are SGHTA and FQGTGA. The junction had 8 bases not matched to a gene; V was cut back by 5 bases and J by 1 base. CDR3 in amino acids: CASSPQGGPSYEQYF. The CDR3 DNA sequence: TGTGCCAGCAGCCCGCAGGGAGGGCCTTCCTACGAGCAGTACTTC. Supplemented by reference TRBV7-3 and TRBJ2-7, the full variable domain reads GAGVSQTPSNKVTEKGKYVELRCDPISGHTALYWYRQSLGQGPEFLIYFQGTGAADDSGLPNDRFFAVRPEGSVSTLKIQRTERGDSAVYLCASSPQGGPSYEQYFGPGTRLTVT.

This clone was counted a few times. The chain combines TRBV7-3 with TRBJ2-1, with D unclear. Germline values: CDR1 SGHTA, CDR2 FQGTGA. V was shortened by 0 bases and J by 14 bases, with 14 bases between the two germline ends. There are 13 residues in the CDR3. The CDR3 coding sequence is TGTGCCAGCAGCTTAACAAGGCTAGATATAGAGTTCTTC. Its translation: CASSLTRLDIEFF.

Notes on this clone: Other nucleotide sequences in the sample specify the same CDR3. The chain joins TRBV18 to TRBJ1-1, with 7 bases matching TRBD1. CDR1 and CDR2 (germline): KGHSH, LQKENI. With 1 base clipped from V and 3 bases from J, the junction kept 2 bases outside the gene matches. CDR3 size: 14 residues. DNA for the CDR3: TGTGCCAGCTCACCACGACAGGGTGACACTGAAGCTTTCTTT. It translates to CASSPRQGDTEAFF.

This clone has only a few counts. The chain couples TRBV4-1 to TRBJ2-5, with TRBD2 matching over 12 bases. The CDR3 is 21 residues long. In germline, CDR1 is MGHRA, CDR2 YSYEKL. J gave up 5 bases and V 1 base, and 20 bases lay outside the gene matches. CDR3 in DNA: TGCGCCAGCAGCCAAGCCCCGGCCGGGCTAGCGGGGGGGAACCCCAATGAGACCCAGTACTTC. Its protein is CASSQAPAGLAGGNPNETQYF.

This clone was counted a few times. This chain links TRBV2 with TRBJ1-1; tentative D call: TRBD1 (5 bases). Trimming cost V 4 bases and J 1 base, with 7 bases left between them. CDR3 length equals 13 residues. CDR1 is SNHLY, CDR2 FYNNEI, per germline. In nucleotides, the CDR3 is TGTGCCAGCAGTGTGGACAAGAACACTGAAGCTTTCTTT. Its translation: CASSVDKNTEAFF.

The gene calls are TRBV5-1 and TRBJ2-7; 7 nucleotides agree with TRBD1. J lost 9 bases, V lost 7 bases, and 13 bases had no gene match. Germline V CDR1 and CDR2: SGHRS, YFSETQ. This CDR3 comprises 13 residues. In nucleotides, the CDR3 is TGCGCCAGCTCCGGGACAGTCCCTTCTCGGCAGTACTTC. The encoded protein is CASSGTVPSRQYF.